The 32 T cell receptor beta chains presented below share a single source sample, sequenced in a study of T cell responses to AZD1222 COVID-19 vaccine. The assay was immunoSEQ multiplex PCR, and TCRdb's table has in-frame clones only and misses some. In the table there are 200,000 or so clones, over 80% of which are singletons. The sequencing used peripheral blood, collected on day 0 of AZD1222 vaccination. These receptors came from an adult in good health.

This chain connects TRBV7-9 to TRBJ1-4; D unclear. Germline assignment: CDR1 SEHNR and CDR2 FQNEAQ (reference sequence). Trimming pared 8 bases from V and 0 bases from J, leaving 10 bases between. The CDR3 has 14 amino acids. The CDR3 region has the DNA TGTGCCAGCGAAAGGGTTGCAACTAATGAAAAACTGTTTTTT. As protein: CASERVATNEKLFF.

This chain links TRBV7-8 with TRBJ1-2, with D perhaps TRBD1 (5 bases). Per germline, CDR1 SGHVS and CDR2 FQNEAQ. V gave up 5 bases and J gave up 4 bases, with 26 bases separating them. The CDR3 spans 18 residues. As DNA, the CDR3 is TGTGCCAGCAGCCCAAGATCAGGGTTGACGGTGGGTTTCTATGGCTACACCTTC. Residues: CASSPRSGLTVGFYGYTF.

The rearrangement joins TRBV18 to TRBJ2-5, with D perhaps TRBD1 or TRBD2 (5 bases each). The CDR3 runs 14 residues. Between the trimmed V and J ends, which lost 2 bases and 3 bases, there was a span of 10 bases. The germline gives CDR1 KGHSH, CDR2 LQKENI. CDR3 sequence: CASSPVRGEETQYF. CDR3 DNA sequence: TGTGCCAGCTCACCAGTCCGGGGCGAAGAGACCCAGTACTTC.

The chain couples TRBV19 to TRBJ1-5; 7 bases line up with TRBD1. This CDR3 has 16 residues. The V and J ends lost 3 bases and 1 base, in that order; junction bases with no gene match: 6. Germline V gene data show CDR1 as LNHDA and CDR2 as SQIVND (reference sequence). CDR3 amino acids: CASSISTGLSNQPQHF. DNA of the CDR3: TGTGCCAGTAGTATCTCGACAGGGTTGAGCAATCAGCCCCAGCATTTT.

The V gene is TRBV7-2, the J gene TRBJ2-1, with a tentative D call TRBD1 (6 bases). CDR3 length: 14 residues. The V and J ends lost 1 base and 9 bases respectively, with 13 bases between them. Germline assignment: CDR1 SGHTA and CDR2 FQGNSA. CDR3 sequence (DNA): TGTGCCAGCAGCTTAGGGGGGCCCCGCCGTGAGCAGTTCTTC. Translating gives CASSLGGPRREQFF.

The chain recombines TRBV11-2 with TRBJ2-2; no clear D gene. Germline V CDR1 and CDR2: SGHAT, FQNNGV. V was trimmed by 0 bases and J by 6 bases, leaving 8 bases between them. This CDR3 has 14 residues. CDR3 protein: CASSLDRQAGELFF. The CDR3 DNA reads TGTGCCAGCAGCTTAGATCGCCAGGCCGGGGAGCTGTTTTTT.

The chain has TRBV27 and TRBJ2-7, with 10 bases matching TRBD2. The V gene's germline CDR1 is MNHEY and CDR2 SMNVEV (reference sequence). Germline trimming cut 6 bases from V and 4 bases from J; bases unmatched to any gene: 6. This CDR3 has 14 amino acids. The CDR3 sequence: CASRKSSGGYEQYF. The CDR3 DNA follows: TGTGCCAGCAGAAAATCTAGCGGGGGTTACGAGCAGTACTTC.

This clone has a single count. V and J are TRBV7-2 and TRBJ2-3; D possibly corresponds to TRBD1 (5 bases). Germline assignment: CDR1 SGHTA and CDR2 FQGNSA. This CDR3 has 15 amino acids. V lost 2 bases and J 1 base, leaving 10 bases between the germline ends. Written as DNA, the CDR3 is TGTGCCAGCAGCTTATTTTGGGGCGGCACAGATACGCAGTATTTT. Its translation is CASSLFWGGTDTQYF.

The chain links TRBV3-1 (or the pseudogene TRBV3-2) to TRBJ2-7; a possible D gene is TRBD1 (5 bases). Germline CDR1 reads LGHDT; CDR2 reads YNNKEL (reference sequence). This CDR3 comprises 15 residues. V lost 0 bases to trimming and J lost 2 bases, with 11 bases between them. In DNA, the CDR3 is TGTGCCAGCAGCCAAGATGACAGTGAAACCTACGAGCAGTACTTC. Its translation: CASSQDDSETYEQYF.

This clone has only one observation. The chain carries TRBV3-1 (or the pseudogene TRBV3-2) and TRBJ1-5; a weak D match, TRBD1 (5 bases). This CDR3 has 13 residues. Between the trimmed V and J ends, which lost 6 bases and 4 bases, there was a span of 10 bases. Germline V gene data show CDR1 as LGHDT and CDR2 as YNNKEL (reference sequence). The CDR3 bases are TGTGCCAGCAGGGGAGACAGAAATCAGCCCCAGCATTTT. Protein product: CASRGDRNQPQHF.

The chain recombines TRBV2 with TRBJ2-3; 8 bases match TRBD1. The CDR3 contains 16 residues. J gave up 3 bases and V 7 bases, and 12 bases lay outside the gene matches. The germline V gene has CDR1 SNHLY and CDR2 FYNNEI. DNA of the CDR3: TGTGCCAGCATCTTCAGCAGGGGGCCTTTTACAGATACGCAGTATTTT. Translation: CASIFSRGPFTDTQYF.

V usage is TRBV5-1 and J usage is TRBJ2-2; TRBD1 matches 7 bases. V lost 0 bases to trimming and J lost 1 base; unmatched junction nucleotides: 3. This CDR3 contains 16 residues. Germline CDR1 SGHRS, CDR2 YFSETQ. CDR3 coding DNA: TGCGCCAGCAGCTTGGGGGACAGAGGGAACACCGGGGAGCTGTTTTTT. The encoded protein is CASSLGDRGNTGELFF.

V gene TRBV10-3 combines with J gene TRBJ2-1, with 8 nucleotides matching TRBD1. V was clipped by 6 bases and J by 5 bases; unmatched bases: 6. The CDR3 contains 14 residues. Per the germline V gene, CDR1 is ENHRY and CDR2 is SYGVKD. Here the CDR3 reads CAIRDRAQDNEQFF. Written as DNA, the CDR3 is TGTGCCATCAGGGACAGGGCGCAGGACAATGAGCAGTTCTTC.

The chain combines TRBV7-2 with TRBJ2-7, with D unclear. The V end was cut by 7 bases, the J end by 1 base, with 14 bases between. This CDR3 region has 14 residues. The V gene's germline CDR1 is SGHTA and CDR2 FQGNSA. The CDR3 loop reads CASTNRVGSYEQYF. For the CDR3, the DNA is TGTGCCAGCACCAACAGAGTGGGGTCCTACGAGCAGTACTTC.

This chain uses TRBV10-3 with TRBJ2-5, with 10 positions matching TRBD1. V shed 5 bases, J shed 3 bases, and the junction held 3 bases outside the gene matches. CDR3 size: 14 residues. Germline V gene sequence: CDR1 ENHRY, CDR2 SYGVKD. The CDR3 bases are TGTGCCATCAGTCGACAGGGGGCTGAAGAGACCCAGTACTTC. This translates into CAISRQGAEETQYF.

The chain uses TRBV6-6 and TRBJ2-3, with 11 bases aligning to TRBD1. The V gene's germline CDR1 is MNHNY and CDR2 SVGAGI (reference sequence). The trim removed 10 bases at V and 4 bases at J, leaving 10 bases unmatched. This CDR3 region has 15 residues. The CDR3: CAIEAGQGVSDTQYF. CDR3 in DNA: TGTGCCATCGAGGCGGGACAGGGGGTTTCAGATACGCAGTATTTT.

This clone was detected only once. The chain employs TRBV19 and TRBJ1-5, with D possibly being TRBD1 (5 bases). This CDR3 is 15 amino acids long. V was trimmed by 6 bases and J by 8 bases, leaving 20 bases between them. Germline V gene data show CDR1 as LNHDA and CDR2 as SQIVND (reference sequence). The CDR3, as DNA: TGTGCCAGTAGATCCGGGGGGGGAGGTTTGGAGCCCCAGCATTTT. It codes for CASRSGGGGLEPQHF.

This clone was found once. V is TRBV9 and J is TRBJ2-5; 7 bases are shared with TRBD1. CDR1 SGDLS and CDR2 YYNGEE come from the germline V gene. There are 14 residues in the CDR3. V lost 3 bases to trimming and J lost 1 base; unmatched junction nucleotides: 3. The CDR3 DNA reads TGTGCCAGCAGCGCTGGGGACAGCCAAGAGACCCAGTACTTC. Encoded protein: CASSAGDSQETQYF. Full variable domain (outside the CDR3, taken from reference TRBV9 and TRBJ2-5): DSGVTQTPKHLITATGQRVTLRCSPRSGDLSVYWYQQSLDQGLQFLIQYYNGEERAKGNILERFSAQQFPDLHSELNLSSLELGDSALYFCASSAGDSQETQYFGPGTRLLVL.

The chain joins TRBV18 to TRBJ1-5, with D possibly matching TRBD1 (5 bases). The germline gives CDR1 KGHSH, CDR2 LQKENI. The CDR3 is 15 amino acids. V shed 2 bases and J shed 9 bases, with 17 bases lying between them. The CDR3 loop reads CASSPEVQGRLPQHF. Written as DNA, the CDR3 is TGTGCCAGCTCACCAGAGGTCCAGGGTAGGTTGCCCCAGCATTTT.

This chain uses TRBV4-2 with TRBJ1-4; weak D call: TRBD1 (5 bases). The length of the CDR3 is 16 residues. The V gene lost 1 base and the J gene lost 8 bases, with 17 bases spanning the gap. Germline CDR1 is LGHNA and CDR2 is YNFKEQ. CDR3 sequence: CASSQGFGTSGEKLFF. For the CDR3, the DNA is TGTGCCAGCAGCCAAGGATTTGGGACCTCCGGCGAAAAACTGTTTTTT.

This clone came up once. The chain has TRBV2 and TRBJ2-5; D uncertain. The CDR3 spans 13 residues. V was pared by 2 bases and J by 3 bases, with 7 bases between. Germline-derived CDR1 and CDR2 are SNHLY and FYNNEI. The CDR3 loop reads CASSEIKEETQYF. CDR3 sequence (DNA): TGTGCCAGCAGTGAAATAAAGGAAGAGACCCAGTACTTC. Drawing the rest from reference TRBV2 and TRBJ2-5, the complete variable domain is EPEVTQTPSHQVTQMGQEVILRCVPISNHLYFYWYRQILGQKVEFLVSFYNNEISEKSEIFDDQFSVERPDGSNFTLKIRSTKLEDSAMYFCASSEIKEETQYFGPGTRLLVL.

This sequence joins TRBV4-2 and TRBJ2-7; D remains ambiguous. The V end lost 1 base, the J end lost 2 bases, and 9 bases lay between the germline ends. In germline, CDR1 is LGHNA, CDR2 YNFKEQ. The CDR3 has 14 amino acids. CDR3 sequence (DNA): TGTGCCAGCAGCCAAGGTCGTCAAACCTACGAGCAGTACTTC. This codes for CASSQGRQTYEQYF.

The chain combines TRBV18 with TRBJ2-2; 12 bases align to TRBD2. Germline values: CDR1 KGHSH, CDR2 LQKENI. Trimming took 2 bases from V and 4 from J; bases not matched to a gene: 8. The CDR3 contains 18 residues. The CDR3 nucleotides read TGTGCCAGCTCACCAGGGACTAGCGGGCGGCTTGGCACCGGGGAGCTGTTTTTT. Translated, it gives CASSPGTSGRLGTGELFF.

The chain recombines TRBV4-3 with TRBJ1-4; 7 bases are a match to TRBD1. After removal of 1 base from V and 4 bases from J, the junction contained 9 bases not matched to a gene. This CDR3 comprises 17 residues. CDR1 LGHNA and CDR2 YSLEER come from the germline V gene. For the CDR3, the DNA is TGCGCCAGCAGCCAAGGGAGTCGAGGGGGCAGTAATGAAAAACTGTTTTTT. This translates into CASSQGSRGGSNEKLFF.

The chain carries TRBV3-1 (or the pseudogene TRBV3-2) and TRBJ1-3; D perhaps matches TRBD1 (6 bases). Germline CDR1 reads LGHDT; CDR2 reads YNNKEL (reference sequence). Between the trimmed V and J ends, which lost 1 base and 5 bases, there was a span of 18 bases. The CDR3 is 17 amino acids. This CDR3 reads CASSQAAGVVGRNTIYF. The CDR3 DNA is TGTGCCAGCAGCCAAGCCGCAGGGGTCGTAGGCAGAAACACCATATATTTT.

The chain couples TRBV6-2 or TRBV6-3 to TRBJ2-5, with 8 nucleotides matching TRBD2. After removal of 6 bases from V and 4 bases from J, the junction contained 7 bases not matched to a gene. This CDR3 is 14 amino acids long. The germline CDR1 and CDR2 sequences are MNHEY and SVGEGT. Here the CDR3 DNA reads TGTGCCAGCAGCCCCGTTCTAGCGGGAGAGACCCAGTACTTC. Translating gives CASSPVLAGETQYF.

V usage is TRBV2 and J usage is TRBJ1-5, with no clear D. V dropped 5 bases and J dropped 4 bases, with 6 bases sitting between them. The CDR3 has 12 amino acids. Germline CDR1 SNHLY, CDR2 FYNNEI. The CDR3 nucleotides are TGTGCCAGCAGTAACCAAAATCAGCCCCAGCATTTT. This sequence encodes CASSNQNQPQHF.

The chain carries TRBV7-3 and TRBJ1-6; possibly TRBD1 for D (5 bases). CDR3 size: 14 residues. The germline V and J ends were trimmed by 5 bases and 8 bases, with 13 bases remaining between them. Germline CDR1 SGHTA, CDR2 FQGTGA. In DNA, the CDR3 is TGTGCCAGCAGCCCCGGACAAAACTATTCACCCCTCCACTTT. Translated, it gives CASSPGQNYSPLHF.

This sequence joins TRBV11-2 and TRBJ2-3; weak D call: TRBD2 (6 bases). The V gene lost 1 base and the J gene lost 5 bases, with 19 bases spanning the gap. The CDR3 has 17 amino acids. Germline lookup yields CDR1 SGHAT and CDR2 FQNNGV. CDR3 sequence reads: CASSLVGGARNLDTQYF. CDR3 nucleotides: TGTGCCAGCAGCTTAGTCGGCGGGGCGCGAAACCTAGATACGCAGTATTTT.

The chain has TRBV19 and TRBJ2-5; 12 positions match TRBD2. This CDR3 is built from 16 residues. Trimming took 4 bases from V and 1 from J; bases not matched to a gene: 4. CDR1 is LNHDA, CDR2 SQIVND, per germline (reference sequence). The CDR3 nucleotides read TGTGCCAGTAGTACCGGACTAGCGGGGATCCAAGAGACCCAGTACTTC. The encoded protein is CASSTGLAGIQETQYF.

This clone was recorded only once. This rearrangement joins TRBV18 to TRBJ2-5; perhaps D is TRBD1 or TRBD2 (5 bases each). The germline V and J ends were trimmed by 10 bases and 3 bases, with 15 bases remaining between them. The germline V gene has CDR1 KGHSH and CDR2 LQKENI. This CDR3 has 13 amino acids. The CDR3 loop is CATQDEGKETQYF. The CDR3 DNA follows: TGTGCCACGCAGGACGAGGGGAAAGAGACCCAGTACTTC.

The CDR3 loop reads CSAWSQGGYTF. The CDR3 DNA sequence: TGCAGCGCTTGGTCACAGGGTGGCTACACCTTC. The chain uses TRBV29-1 and TRBJ1-2; the D gene is possibly TRBD1 (6 bases). V lost 7 bases and J lost 7, with 13 bases in between. Germline loops: CDR1 SQVTM, CDR2 ANQGSEA. The CDR3 length is 11 residues.